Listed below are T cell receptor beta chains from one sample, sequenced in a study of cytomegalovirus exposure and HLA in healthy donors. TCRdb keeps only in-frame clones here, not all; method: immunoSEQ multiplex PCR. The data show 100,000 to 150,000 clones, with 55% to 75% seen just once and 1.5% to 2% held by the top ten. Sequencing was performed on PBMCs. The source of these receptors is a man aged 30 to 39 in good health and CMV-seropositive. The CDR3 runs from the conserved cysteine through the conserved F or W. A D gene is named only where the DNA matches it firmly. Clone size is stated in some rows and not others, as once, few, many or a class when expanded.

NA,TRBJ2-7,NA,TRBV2,CAIYRDSSSYEQYF,TGTGCCATCTACCGGGACTCGAGCTCCTACGAGCAGTACTTC
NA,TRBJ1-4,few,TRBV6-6,CASSSHISPTHKLFF,TGTGCCAGCAGTTCCCACATCTCCCCCACACATAAACTGTTTTTT
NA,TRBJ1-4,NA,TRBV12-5,CASGLPYGTNEKLFF,TGTGCTAGTGGCCTCCCCTACGGGACTAATGAAAAACTGTTTTTT
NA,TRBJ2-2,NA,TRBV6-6,CASTPRLLTAGELFF,TGTGCCAGCACACCAAGACTCCTCACGGCCGGGGAGCTGTTTTTT
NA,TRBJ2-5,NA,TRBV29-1,CSVVVGETQYF,TGCAGCGTTGTCGTCGGGGAGACCCAGTACTTC
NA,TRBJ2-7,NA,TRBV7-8,CASSLGGNKRYEQYF,TGTGCCAGCAGCTTAGGCGGGAACAAGAGGTACGAGCAGTACTTC
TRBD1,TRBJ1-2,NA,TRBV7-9,CASSKTGTGYGYTF,TGTGCCAGCAGCAAGACCGGGACAGGCTATGGCTACACCTTC
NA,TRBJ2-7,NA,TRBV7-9,CASSGTHSYEQYF,TGTGCCAGCAGCGGGACTCACTCCTACGAGCAGTACTTC
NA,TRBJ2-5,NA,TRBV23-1,CASTYQTQETQYF,TGCGCCAGCACCTACCAAACTCAAGAGACCCAGTACTTC
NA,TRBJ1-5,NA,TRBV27,CASSLYFGAGVYSNQPQHF,TGTGCCAGCAGTTTATATTTCGGGGCAGGGGTATATAGCAATCAGCCCCAGCATTTT
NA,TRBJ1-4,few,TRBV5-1,CASRKDSNEKLFF,TGCGCCAGCAGAAAGGACAGTAATGAAAAACTGTTTTTT
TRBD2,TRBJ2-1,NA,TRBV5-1,CASSLVSGVNEQFF,TGCGCCAGCAGCTTGGTTAGCGGGGTTAATGAGCAGTTCTTC
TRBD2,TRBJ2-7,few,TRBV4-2,CASSRERAGGLYEQYF,TGTGCCAGCAGCCGAGAACGTGCGGGAGGGCTATACGAGCAGTACTTC
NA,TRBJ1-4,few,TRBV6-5,CASGEMRVEKLFF,TGTGCCAGCGGGGAGATGAGAGTTGAAAAACTGTTTTTT
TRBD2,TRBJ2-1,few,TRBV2,CASRLAGSYNEQFF,TGTGCCAGCCGACTAGCGGGATCCTACAATGAGCAGTTCTTC
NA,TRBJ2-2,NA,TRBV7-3,CASSLIVGGELFF,TGTGCCAGCAGCTTAATCGTCGGCGGGGAGCTGTTTTTT
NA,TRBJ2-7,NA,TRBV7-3,CASSPRDSSYEQYF,TGTGCCAGCAGCCCGCGGGACTCATCCTACGAGCAGTACTTC
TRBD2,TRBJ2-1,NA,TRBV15,CATSRDLLRISGRGEQFF,TGTGCCACCAGCAGAGACCTATTAAGGATCAGCGGGAGGGGTGAGCAGTTCTTC
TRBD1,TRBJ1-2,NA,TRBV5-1,CASSLRQGDYGYTF,TGCGCCAGCAGCTTACGACAGGGGGACTATGGCTACACCTTC
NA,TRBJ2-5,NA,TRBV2,CASSTNAQETQYF,TGTGCCAGCAGTACTAACGCGCAAGAGACCCAGTACTTC
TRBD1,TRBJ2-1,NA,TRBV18,CASSGRTGANYNEQFF,TGTGCCAGCTCGGGACGGACAGGGGCTAACTACAATGAGCAGTTCTTC
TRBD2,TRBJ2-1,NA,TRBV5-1,CASSFKREVGNEQFF,TGCGCCAGCAGCTTCAAGCGGGAGGTCGGGAATGAGCAGTTCTTC
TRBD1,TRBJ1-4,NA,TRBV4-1,CASTSRTGQGEKLFF,TGCGCCAGCACCTCTCGGACAGGACAGGGAGAAAAACTGTTTTTT
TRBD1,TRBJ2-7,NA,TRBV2,CASSEGLWTGMLYEQYF,TGTGCCAGCAGTGAGGGACTCTGGACAGGGATGTTGTACGAGCAGTACTTC
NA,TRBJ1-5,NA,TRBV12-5,CASGLVYRGNQPQHF,TGTGCTAGTGGTTTGGTTTACAGGGGCAATCAGCCCCAGCATTTT
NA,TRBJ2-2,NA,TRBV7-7,CASSLGQNTGELFF,TGTGCTAGCAGCTTAGGACAGAACACCGGGGAGCTGTTTTTT
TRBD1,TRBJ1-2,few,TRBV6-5,CASTDRDRGYTF,TGTGCCAGCACTGACAGGGATCGAGGCTACACCTTC
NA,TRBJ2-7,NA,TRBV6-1,CASSEPGHFSYEQYF,TGTGCCAGCAGTGAACCGGGACACTTCTCCTACGAGCAGTACTTC
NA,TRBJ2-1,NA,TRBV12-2,CASRFRASGRAHHARSSYNEQFF,TGTGCAAGTCGCTTCCGGGCTAGCGGGAGGGCCCACCATGCTCGTAGCTCCTACAATGAGCAGTTCTTC
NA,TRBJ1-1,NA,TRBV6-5,CASMWRGMNTEAFF,TGTGCCAGCATGTGGAGGGGCATGAACACTGAAGCTTTCTTT
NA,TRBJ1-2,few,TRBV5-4,CASTNSINYGYTF,TGTGCCAGCACAAACAGCATTAACTATGGCTACACCTTC